A single sample is the source of the 26 T cell receptor beta chains below, sequenced in a study of human T cells and chemical hapten exposure. The sample's time point: patch test 3, about 24 weeks after DPC sensitization. Sample treatment: therapeutic diphenylcyclopropenone sensitization with weekly scalp DPC. Using its own MiXCR run on the RACE reads, TCRdb lists one record per CDR3 protein. The table includes about 190,000 distinct CDR3 sequences, 24% detected once. This material consisted of whole blood, taken in connection with sensitization to the hapten diphenylcyclopropenone (DPC). These receptors all stem from a woman aged 40 to 50 with alopecia areata. Some clones in this sample may be carry-over from other donors' samples.

V gene TRBV7-2 combines with J gene TRBJ2-3, with TRBD2 identical over 8 bases. J lost 1 base, V lost 6 bases, and 6 bases had no gene match. CDR1 and CDR2 from the germline V gene are SGHTA and FQGNSA. The CDR3 covers 15 residues. The chain's CDR3 is CASSPAGVRTDTQYF. The CDR3 DNA reads TGTGCCAGCAGTCCAGCGGGAGTGCGCACAGATACGCAGTATTTT.

This chain uses TRBV24-1 with TRBJ2-1; 9 bases are shared with TRBD2. Germline V gene sequence: CDR1 KGHDR, CDR2 SFDVKD. The J segment lost 5 bases and the V segment lost 4 bases, leaving 8 bases of the junction unmatched. This CDR3 region has 16 residues. CDR3 amino acids: CATSDPTGTSHNEQFF. The CDR3 DNA is TGTGCCACCAGTGACCCTACGGGGACTAGCCACAATGAGCAGTTCTTC.

This clonotype appeared a few times. The V gene is TRBV6-5, the J gene TRBJ1-1; D is perhaps TRBD1 (6 bases). CDR3 length: 11 amino acids. Germline V CDR1 and CDR2: MNHEY, SVGAGI. V lost 5 bases, J lost 6 bases, and 7 bases lay in between. Written as DNA, the CDR3 is TGTGCCAGCAGTCGACAGGCTGAAGCTTTCTTT. Protein product: CASSRQAEAFF.

This clonotype was observed many times. This rearrangement joins TRBV6-2 or TRBV6-3 to TRBJ2-3; the match to TRBD1 covers 10 bases. Germline CDR1 and CDR2: MNHEY and SVGEGT. The length of the CDR3 is 15 residues. Trimming cost V 5 bases and J 4 bases; bases outside gene matches: 6. CDR3 sequence reads: CASSLGTGVADTQYF. CDR3 nucleotides: TGTGCCAGCAGTCTCGGGACAGGGGTCGCAGATACGCAGTATTTT.

The chain combines TRBV9 with TRBJ2-4; no clear D gene. V lost 0 bases and J lost 8, with 12 bases in between. CDR1 and CDR2 (germline): SGDLS, YYNGEE. CDR3 length equals 14 residues. Here the CDR3 DNA reads TGTGCCAGCAGCGTAGTGGGTTTGAGTGACATTCAGTACTTC. Protein: CASSVVGLSDIQYF.

The chain has TRBV27 and TRBJ2-7; 7 bases are a match to TRBD1. After removal of 6 bases from V and 4 bases from J, the junction contained 9 bases not matched to a gene. The CDR3 sequence is 14 residues long. Germline V gene data show CDR1 as MNHEY and CDR2 as SMNVEV (reference sequence). CDR3 in amino acids: CASRMTGSTYEQYF. The CDR3 nucleotides read TGTGCCAGCAGAATGACAGGGTCAACTTACGAGCAGTACTTC.

This chain links TRBV6-2 or TRBV6-3 with TRBJ2-2; D is uncertain. The germline CDR1 and CDR2 sequences are MNHEY and SVGEGT. This CDR3 spans 11 amino acids. V lost 7 bases to trimming and J lost 7 bases, with 7 bases between them. CDR3 DNA: TGTGCCAGCACCCAAGGCGGGGAGCTGTTTTTT. Translated: CASTQGGELFF.

In its sample, this clonotype was seen a few times. The gene calls are TRBV12-3 or TRBV12-4 and TRBJ2-1; TRBD1 aligns across 9 bases. J gave up 9 bases and V 5 bases, and 11 bases lay outside the gene matches. The CDR3 runs 15 residues. This CDR3 reads CASSAPGTGSFEQFF. The CDR3 nucleotides are TGTGCCAGCAGTGCTCCCGGGACAGGGAGTTTTGAGCAGTTCTTC.

The rearrangement uses TRBV5-1 and TRBJ2-1, with D tentatively TRBD2 (6 bases). The length of the CDR3 is 12 residues. Germline CDR1 is SGHRS and CDR2 is YFSETQ. V lost 7 bases to trimming and J lost 5 bases, with 10 bases between them. Here the CDR3 reads CASRPGDNEQFF. The DNA for the CDR3 is TGCGCCAGCCGGCCGGGGGACAATGAGCAGTTCTTC.

The J gene is TRBJ2-1, the V gene TRBV11-2, with D tentatively TRBD2 (6 bases). Germline values: CDR1 SGHAT, CDR2 FQNNGV. With 5 bases removed from V and 5 bases from J, the gap between germline ends came to 10 bases. The CDR3 runs 13 residues. This CDR3 reads CASSPTGDNEQFF. Written as DNA, the CDR3 is TGTGCCAGCAGCCCCACGGGGGACAATGAGCAGTTCTTC.

The chain links TRBV20-1 to TRBJ2-2, with a possible D match to TRBD2 (5 bases). The CDR3 spans 12 residues. Trimming shortened V by 7 bases and J by 5 bases, and 11 bases separated the two germline ends. Germline lookup yields CDR1 DFQATT and CDR2 SNEGSKA (reference sequence). The CDR3 DNA sequence: TGCAGTGTTTCGGGGTATACCGGGGAGCTGTTTTTT. This translates into CSVSGYTGELFF.

V is TRBV10-3 and J is TRBJ2-1; 9 bases are a match to TRBD2. This CDR3 is 15 amino acids long. The germline CDR1 and CDR2 sequences are ENHRY and SYGVKD. V dropped 6 bases and J dropped 7; count of bases not matched to a gene: 10. The CDR3 DNA follows: TGTGCCATCAGGGGAGTAGCGGGAGCGGCGAATGAGCAGTTCTTC. It codes for CAIRGVAGAANEQFF.

The J gene is TRBJ1-1, the V gene TRBV18; D uncertain. In germline, CDR1 is KGHSH, CDR2 LQKENI. V shed 0 bases and J shed 4 bases, with 12 bases lying between them. The CDR3 is 15 residues long. In DNA form, the CDR3 reads TGTGCCAGCTCACCACCGGCGGGGTCGTCCACTGAAGCTTTCTTT. Amino acids: CASSPPAGSSTEAFF.

The chain couples TRBV4-1 to TRBJ1-5, with D maybe TRBD1 (5 bases). Trimming shortened V by 0 bases and J by 3 bases, and 15 bases separated the two germline ends. CDR1 is MGHRA and CDR2 is YSYEKL in the germline V gene. The CDR3 runs 17 residues. For the CDR3, the DNA is TGCGCCAGCAGCCAAGAAGGGGCAGGGAAGGACAATCAGCCCCAGCATTTT. It is translated as CASSQEGAGKDNQPQHF.

Only a few counts were recorded for this clonotype. This rearrangement joins TRBV29-1 to TRBJ2-7, with D tentatively TRBD2 (5 bases). CDR1 is SQVTM, CDR2 ANQGSEA, per germline. The CDR3 runs 11 residues. V lost 5 bases and J 2 bases, leaving 7 bases between the germline ends. CDR3 sequence reads: CSVSEAYEQYF. The DNA for the CDR3 is TGCAGCGTTTCGGAGGCCTACGAGCAGTACTTC.

This clonotype appeared a few times. This chain connects TRBV4-3 to TRBJ1-3; D perhaps matches TRBD1 (6 bases). The CDR3 runs 16 residues. Germline lookup yields CDR1 LGHNA and CDR2 YSLEER. Deletions cut 0 bases from V and 0 bases from J, with 9 bases between. CDR3 amino acids: CASSQDQGFSGNTIYF. In nucleotides, the CDR3 is TGCGCCAGCAGCCAAGACCAGGGGTTCTCTGGAAACACCATATATTTT.

Only a few counts were recorded for this clonotype. The chain carries TRBV12-3 or TRBV12-4 and TRBJ2-6; D gene unclear. Trimming removed 5 bases from V and 5 bases from J, with 13 bases in between. The CDR3 covers 15 residues. CDR3 sequence: CASSPSLLRANVLTF. The DNA for the CDR3 is TGTGCCAGCAGTCCGTCCTTATTGAGGGCCAACGTCCTGACTTTC.

This clonotype was picked up many times. This chain connects TRBV4-3 to TRBJ1-5; D call uncertain. V was pared by 0 bases and J by 7 bases, with 13 bases between. This CDR3 comprises 15 residues. Germline CDR1 and CDR2: LGHNA and YSLEER. The CDR3 bases are TGCGCCAGCAGCCAAGATCCGGCGGGGTCCCAGCCCCAGCATTTT. It yields the protein CASSQDPAGSQPQHF.

This clonotype occurred a few times. The chain joins TRBV20-1 to TRBJ2-7; 7 nucleotides align to TRBD1. The CDR3 runs 16 residues. Germline trimming cut 7 bases from V and 4 bases from J; bases unmatched to any gene: 19. Germline CDR1 reads DFQATT; CDR2 reads SNEGSKA (reference sequence). CDR3: CSVPLPVRGFSYEQYF. DNA for the CDR3: TGCAGTGTCCCCTTACCGGTCAGGGGGTTCTCATACGAGCAGTACTTC.

J is TRBJ2-1 and V is TRBV20-1; 9 bases match TRBD2. The CDR3 consists of 15 residues. Germline V gives CDR1 DFQATT, CDR2 SNEGSKA (reference sequence). Unmatched junction bases numbered 13, after V lost 6 bases and J lost 7 bases. CDR3 sequence: CSAPLGGREGNEQFF. The CDR3 region has the DNA TGCAGTGCCCCGCTCGGAGGGCGGGAGGGGAATGAGCAGTTCTTC.

This clonotype was counted between two and nine times. The genes are TRBV27 and TRBJ1-5; no reliable D call. The CDR3 contains 13 residues. Trimming left V 3 bases short and J 9 bases short, with 12 bases between. Per the germline V gene, CDR1 is MNHEY and CDR2 is SMNVEV (reference sequence). The CDR3 nucleotides read TGTGCCAGCAGTTTGGGTGCCTATATGCCCCAGCATTTT. Protein sequence: CASSLGAYMPQHF.

Only a few counts were recorded for this clonotype. The rearrangement joins TRBV20-1 to TRBJ1-4; tentative D call: TRBD1 (6 bases). Germline CDR1 DFQATT, CDR2 SNEGSKA (reference sequence). V shed 6 bases and J shed 5 bases, with 19 bases lying between them. The CDR3 contains 15 residues. CDR3 bases: TGCAGTGCCGGCCCTAGTTGGGGGGCCAATGAAAAACTGTTTTTT. Its translation: CSAGPSWGANEKLFF.

This clonotype was counted between two and nine times. The chain uses TRBV4-2 and TRBJ2-7; 9 nucleotides line up with TRBD1. V lost 1 base to trimming and J lost 1 base; unmatched junction nucleotides: 2. The CDR3 is 15 residues long. Germline CDR1 is LGHNA and CDR2 is YNFKEQ. The CDR3 DNA reads as TGTGCCAGCAGCCAAGGGGGACAGGGTTCCTACGAGCAGTACTTC. The encoded protein is CASSQGGQGSYEQYF.

For the CDR3, the DNA is TGTGCCAGCAGCTGGGGACCGAACACTGAAGCTTTCTTT. This sequence encodes CASSWGPNTEAFF. The V call is TRBV14, the J call TRBJ1-1, with a possible D match to TRBD1 (5 bases). The CDR3 has 13 amino acids. Per the germline V gene, CDR1 is SGHDN and CDR2 is FVKESK. Trimming took 5 bases from V and 1 from J, leaving 8 bases between them.

The chain is built from TRBV28 and TRBJ1-1; TRBD1 agrees at 12 bases. This CDR3 contains 14 residues. Germline loops: CDR1 MDHEN, CDR2 SYDVKM. V trimming: 8 bases; J trimming: 10 bases; junction bases outside the gene matches: 11. The CDR3 nucleotides read TGTGCCAGCGCCCGGGGACAGGGGGCAGTGCGAGCTTTCTTT. The encoded protein is CASARGQGAVRAFF.

This clonotype came up a few times. The chain joins TRBV7-2 to TRBJ1-5, with 7 bases aligning to TRBD1. Trimming cost V 1 base and J 6 bases; bases outside gene matches: 3. The CDR3 length is 14 residues. CDR1 is SGHTA and CDR2 is FQGNSA in the germline V gene. CDR3 region: CASSLDRGGQPQHF. The CDR3 bases are TGTGCCAGCAGCTTAGACAGGGGAGGTCAGCCCCAGCATTTT.